The 24 T cell receptor beta chains below come from one sample, sequenced in a study of T cells in Graves' hyperthyroidism and ophthalmopathy. Amplified regions were TCR beta CDR3 sequences from RNA transcripts. HTBI primers drove first-round RT-PCR of the TCR CDR3. TCRdb independently ran MiXCR on the multiplex PCR reads; one entry per CDR3 protein. The sample has a few hundred thousand distinct CDR3 sequences, roughly 14% seen once. Sequenced: blood. The source is a young woman with Graves' hyperthyroidism.

This clonotype has ten or more counts. The chain joins TRBV18 to TRBJ2-1, with D unresolved. V was pared by 6 bases and J by 0 bases, with 9 bases between. Germline V gives CDR1 KGHSH, CDR2 LQKENI. The CDR3 consists of 14 residues. The CDR3 region has the DNA TGTGCCAGCTCCTGGGTGACCTCCTACAATGAGCAGTTCTTC. Protein product: CASSWVTSYNEQFF.

In its sample, this clonotype was seen a few times. This chain uses TRBV6-1 with TRBJ2-3, with 7 bases matching TRBD2. V lost 3 bases to trimming and J lost 5 bases; unmatched junction nucleotides: 8. CDR1 is MNHNS, CDR2 SASEGT, per germline. This CDR3 has 15 residues. CDR3 loop: CASSDRGRARDTQYF. CDR3 DNA sequence: TGTGCCAGCAGTGATCGAGGGAGGGCCCGAGATACGCAGTATTTT.

This clonotype was seen many times. The CDR3 region has the DNA TGTGCCAGCAGTTTCAACAGGGGTCCCTACGAGCAGTACTTC. It codes for CASSFNRGPYEQYF. This chain connects TRBV28 to TRBJ2-7; 7 bases are shared with TRBD1. Germline V gene sequence: CDR1 MDHEN, CDR2 SYDVKM. V trimming: 3 bases; J trimming: 2 bases; junction bases outside the gene matches: 4. The CDR3 loop spans 14 amino acids.

This clonotype appeared many times. The J gene is TRBJ1-4, the V gene TRBV2; 7 bases line up with TRBD1. The length of the CDR3 is 15 residues. J was trimmed by 11 bases and V by 1 base; bases with no gene match: 10. From germline, CDR1 is SNHLY and CDR2 FYNNEI. The CDR3 DNA reads as TGTGCCAGCAGTGAAGGGACAGGTCCCGCCGGGAAACTGTTTTTT. Amino acids: CASSEGTGPAGKLFF.

This clonotype showed up many times. V usage is TRBV7-3 and J usage is TRBJ2-3; D gene uncertain. CDR3 length equals 14 residues. Trimming cost V 5 bases and J 2 bases, with 11 bases left between them. Germline values: CDR1 SGHTA, CDR2 FQGTGA. CDR3 in amino acids: CASSPMADTDTQYF. The CDR3, as DNA: TGTGCCAGCAGCCCGATGGCGGACACAGATACGCAGTATTTT.

The gene calls are TRBV19 and TRBJ2-7; 10 positions match TRBD1. Germline CDR1 is LNHDA and CDR2 is SQIVND (reference sequence). The CDR3 has 18 amino acids. Trimming cost V 4 bases and J 3 bases; bases outside gene matches: 15. The DNA of the CDR3 is TGTGCCAGTAGTAAACGCCAGGGGGCCGGGACAGGGGACTACGAGCAGTACTTC. Its protein product is CASSKRQGAGTGDYEQYF.

The chain is built from TRBV25-1 and TRBJ1-1; a possible D gene is TRBD1 (6 bases). Germline values: CDR1 MGHDK, CDR2 SYGVNS. Trimming left V 8 bases short and J 1 base short, with 14 bases between. The CDR3 has 14 residues. The CDR3: CASGHTGRNTEAFF. The CDR3 DNA reads TGTGCCAGCGGACATACAGGGAGGAACACTGAAGCTTTCTTT.

The V call is TRBV3-1, the J call TRBJ1-1, with D unclear. The CDR3 covers 14 residues. CDR1 is LGHDT, CDR2 YNNKEL, per germline (reference sequence). Trimming shortened V by 3 bases and J by 1 base, and 9 bases separated the two germline ends. This chain's CDR3 is CASSQSWKNTEAFF. In DNA form, the CDR3 reads TGTGCCAGCAGCCAGTCTTGGAAGAACACTGAAGCTTTCTTT.

J is TRBJ2-3 and V is TRBV27; the match to TRBD1 covers 7 bases. This CDR3 comprises 16 residues. Trimming removed 4 bases from V and 0 bases from J; junction bases left unmatched: 7. Germline V gives CDR1 MNHEY, CDR2 SMNVEV (reference sequence). The CDR3 here is CASSSLTGVSTDTQYF. In DNA form, the CDR3 reads TGTGCCAGCAGTTCCCTAACAGGGGTTAGCACAGATACGCAGTATTTT.

This clonotype was seen many times. The chain joins TRBV5-1 to TRBJ2-1; 15 bases line up with TRBD2. The CDR3 is 19 amino acids. CDR1 is SGHRS, CDR2 YFSETQ, per germline. With 2 bases clipped from V and 0 bases from J, the junction kept 6 bases outside the gene matches. The CDR3 is CASSFSGTSGRNSYNEQFF. The DNA for the CDR3 is TGCGCCAGCAGCTTCTCCGGGACTAGCGGGAGGAACTCCTACAATGAGCAGTTCTTC.

The sample holds many counts of this clonotype. DNA of the CDR3: TGTGCCAGTAGCCTCACGCCTTCCTACGAGCAGTACTTC. Amino acid sequence: CASSLTPSYEQYF. V is TRBV19 and J is TRBJ2-7, with no clear D. Germline loops: CDR1 LNHDA, CDR2 SQIVND (reference sequence). V was trimmed by 6 bases and J by 1 base, leaving 10 bases between them. The CDR3 totals 13 residues.

The rearrangement links TRBV5-1 to TRBJ2-5; D is unresolved. CDR1 and CDR2 from the germline V gene are SGHRS and YFSETQ. Trimming removed 3 bases from V and 1 base from J, with 7 bases in between. This CDR3 has 13 residues. The CDR3 here is CASSSPPQETQYF. CDR3 nucleotide sequence: TGCGCCAGCAGCTCGCCGCCCCAAGAGACCCAGTACTTC.

This clonotype was counted only a few times. A single base separates this from a much larger clone, so it may be a read error. This CDR3 fails to terminate in the conserved phenylalanine or tryptophan, so it likely reflects a read error. The chain employs TRBV12-3 or TRBV12-4 and TRBJ1-1, with a possible D match to TRBD1 (6 bases). Between the trimmed V and J ends, which lost 6 bases and 6 bases, there was a span of 14 bases. CDR3 length equals 13 residues. The CDR3 region is CASSLQGWSEAFL. The CDR3 coding sequence is TGTGCCAGCAGCCTACAGGGTTGGTCTGAAGCTTTCCTT.

A remark on this clonotype: A much larger clone sits a single nucleotide away, making a read error possible. The V gene is TRBV11-1, the J gene TRBJ1-6; weak D call: TRBD1 (5 bases). Germline CDR1 SGHAT, CDR2 FQDESV (reference sequence). This CDR3 is built from 14 residues. The V gene lost 8 bases and the J gene lost 5 bases, with 13 bases spanning the gap. The CDR3 DNA follows: TGTGCCAGCGGCACCAGACAGAATAATTCACCCCTCCACTTT. It specifies CASGTRQNNSPLHF.

The gene calls are TRBV28 and TRBJ2-2; 7 bases fit TRBD2. This CDR3 comprises 17 residues. Germline V gene sequence: CDR1 MDHEN, CDR2 SYDVKM. V dropped 7 bases and J dropped 6; count of bases not matched to a gene: 17. The CDR3 loop reads CASTSFGAGAISGELFF. CDR3 nucleotides: TGTGCCAGCACATCCTTTGGGGCGGGAGCTATATCCGGGGAGCTGTTTTTT. The full variable domain, in which reference TRBV28 and TRBJ2-2 provide the parts outside the CDR3, is DVKVTQSSRYLVKRTGEKVFLECVQDMDHENMFWYRQDPGLGLRLIYFSYDVKMKEKGDIPEGYSVSREKKERFSLILESASTNQTSMYLCASTSFGAGAISGELFFGEGSRLTVL.

V and J are TRBV5-6 and TRBJ1-1; 11 nucleotides agree with TRBD1. V shed 2 bases and J 5 bases; nucleotides not matched to a gene: 5. Germline CDR1 is SGHDT and CDR2 is YYEEEE. The CDR3 contains 15 residues. Here the CDR3 reads CASSLGTGGGTEAFF. CDR3 in DNA: TGTGCCAGCAGCTTAGGGACAGGGGGTGGTACTGAAGCTTTCTTT.

This clonotype was counted once. A much larger clone lies one base from this, so it may be a read error. The chain recombines TRBV11-2 with TRBJ2-5, with 14 bases fitting TRBD2. The CDR3 length is 16 residues. CDR1 and CDR2 (germline): SGHAT, FQNNGV. CDR3 amino acids: CASSPGQGGLAGAGHF. The CDR3 DNA reads TGTGCCAGCAGCCCGGGACAGGGGGGACTAGCGGGAGCGGGTCACTTC.

This clonotype was seen repeatedly, ten times or more. The chain uses TRBV13 and TRBJ2-7, with D uncertain. This CDR3 spans 13 amino acids. The ends were cut back, 3 bases at V and 0 bases at J, with 6 bases in the middle. Per germline, CDR1 PRHDT and CDR2 FYEKMQ (reference sequence). The CDR3 protein is CASSFTNSYEQYF. In DNA, the CDR3 is TGTGCCAGCAGCTTTACAAACTCCTACGAGCAGTACTTC.

In its sample, this clonotype was seen a few times. This chain uses TRBV7-9 with TRBJ2-3; the D is unclear. The germline V gene has CDR1 SEHNR and CDR2 FQNEAQ (reference sequence). There are 16 residues in the CDR3. The V and J ends lost 5 bases and 2 bases respectively, with 17 bases between them. The CDR3 DNA follows: TGTGCCAGCAGCGGGGTGGGCGCCGCACTCACAGATACGCAGTATTTT. Translated: CASSGVGAALTDTQYF.

This chain joins TRBV4-1 and TRBJ1-5; a possible D gene is TRBD1 (6 bases). CDR1 and CDR2 from the germline V gene are MGHRA and YSYEKL. This CDR3 is built from 13 residues. The V end lost 4 bases, the J end lost 5 bases, and 9 bases lay between the germline ends. Here the CDR3 DNA reads TGCGCCAGCAGCCGATCAGGGGATCAGCCCCAGCATTTT. Translating it yields CASSRSGDQPQHF.

There are many counts of this clonotype. The V call is TRBV3-2, the J call TRBJ1-1; the table calls TRBD1, which could not be checked here. TRBV3-2 is assigned pseudogene status. This CDR3 comprises 14 residues. The CDR3 here is CASSQQTGNTEAFF. The DNA of the CDR3 is TGTGCCAGCAGCCAGCAGACAGGGAACACTGAAGCTTTCTTT.

This clonotype was seen more than once but under ten times. The J gene is TRBJ2-3, the V gene TRBV4-1; 7 bases agree with TRBD2. CDR3 length: 16 amino acids. The germline CDR1 and CDR2 sequences are MGHRA and YSYEKL. V was clipped by 1 base and J by 0 bases; unmatched bases: 4. The CDR3 DNA reads TGCGCCAGCAGCCAAGGGACTAGATCTAGCACAGATACGCAGTATTTT. Protein: CASSQGTRSSTDTQYF.

The V call is TRBV7-9, the J call TRBJ1-1, with TRBD1 as a possible D gene (5 bases). The CDR3 extends over 15 amino acids. Germline V gene lookup returns CDR1 SEHNR and CDR2 FQNEAQ (reference sequence). The V end lost 0 bases, the J end lost 8 bases, and 16 bases lay between the germline ends. CDR3 in amino acids: CASSLASSGLGEAFF. CDR3 DNA: TGTGCCAGCAGCTTAGCTAGCTCAGGGCTGGGGGAAGCTTTCTTT.

This chain uses TRBV12-3 or TRBV12-4 with TRBJ1-1; 7 positions agree with TRBD1. J was trimmed by 11 bases and V by 1 base; bases with no gene match: 10. The CDR3 spans 14 residues. For the CDR3, the DNA is TGTGCCAGCAGTTTAGTGGGGACAGCCGCGAGGGCTTTCTTT. Encoded protein: CASSLVGTAARAFF.